Below, 31 T cell receptor beta chains from the same sample are listed, as sequenced in a study of shared clonotypes between healthy human individuals. CD45RO-negative CD8 cells positively selected for CCR7 made up the naive population, which excluded terminally differentiated effector memory CD45RA+ cells. Profiled with immunoSEQ multiplex PCR; TCRdb holds only in-frame clones, not every one. The sample lists a few million clones, roughly 95% occurring once. The specimen was naive CD8+ T cells from PBMCs. These receptors all stem from a young man in good health. Some clones in this sample may be carry-over from other donors' samples.

The chain carries TRBV7-6 and TRBJ2-3, with a tentative D call TRBD1 (6 bases). The length of the CDR3 is 17 residues. Per the germline V gene, CDR1 is SGHVS and CDR2 is FNYEAQ. V lost 5 bases, J lost 0 bases, and 18 bases lay in between. The CDR3 DNA follows: TGTGCCAGCAGCCGATACTCCGGGACATCGAGCACAGATACGCAGTATTTT. Its protein is CASSRYSGTSSTDTQYF.

As for this clone: This same CDR3 is encoded by further DNA sequences in the sample. The V gene is TRBV7-9, the J gene TRBJ2-5; TRBD1 might be the D (6 bases). This CDR3 has 13 amino acids. V was clipped by 4 bases and J by 2 bases, with 8 bases between them. Germline V gene data show CDR1 as SEHNR and CDR2 as FQNEAQ (reference sequence). The CDR3 DNA is TGTGCCAGCAGCTCACAGGGTCAAGAGACCCAGTACTTC. Translation gives CASSSQGQETQYF.

The chain employs TRBV7-7 and TRBJ2-1, with 7 nucleotides matching TRBD1. V shed 5 bases, J shed 8 bases, and the junction held 6 bases outside the gene matches. The germline V gene encodes CDR1 SSHAT and CDR2 FNYEAQ (reference sequence). The CDR3 is 13 amino acids. The CDR3 loop is CASSPRGSHEQFF. Written as DNA, the CDR3 is TGTGCCAGCAGCCCCAGGGGGTCCCATGAGCAGTTCTTC. Looking up the rest from reference TRBV7-7 and TRBJ2-1 gives the full variable domain: GAGVSQSPRYKVTKRGQDVTLRCDPISSHATLYWYQQALGQGPEFLTYFNYEAQPDKSGLPSDRFSAERPEGSISTLTIQRTEQRDSAMYRCASSPRGSHEQFFGPGTRLTVL.

The chain's CDR3 is CASSVDDEQFF. The CDR3, as DNA: TGTGCCAGCAGCGTAGATGATGAGCAGTTCTTC. This sequence joins TRBV9 and TRBJ2-1, with unresolved D. Trimming pared 0 bases from V and 8 bases from J, leaving 3 bases between. Germline V gene data show CDR1 as SGDLS and CDR2 as YYNGEE. The CDR3 runs to 11 residues.

V is TRBV29-1 and J is TRBJ1-2; D gene uncertain. The germline V gene has CDR1 SQVTM and CDR2 ANQGSEA. With 5 bases removed from V and 1 base from J, the gap between germline ends came to 17 bases. The CDR3 runs to 15 residues. CDR3 sequence reads: CSVLENLRDNYGYTF. The CDR3, as DNA: TGCAGCGTTTTAGAGAATCTGAGGGATAACTATGGCTACACCTTC.

The chain is built from TRBV5-4 and TRBJ2-7; the match to TRBD2 covers 8 bases. This CDR3 has 14 amino acids. Trimming took 0 bases from V and 1 from J; bases not matched to a gene: 0. Germline V CDR1 and CDR2: SGHNT, YYREEE (reference sequence). The CDR3 DNA sequence: TGTGCCAGCAGCTTGGAGCGGGGGTCCTACGAGCAGTACTTC. Amino acid sequence: CASSLERGSYEQYF.

This CDR3 is CASSDAGNTEAFF. CDR3 DNA: TGCGCCAGCAGTGATGCAGGGAACACTGAAGCTTTCTTT. The J gene is TRBJ1-1, the V gene TRBV10-2; no clear D. This CDR3 spans 13 amino acids. V lost 3 bases and J 1 base, leaving 6 bases between the germline ends. CDR1 and CDR2 from the germline V gene are WSHSY and SAAADI.

This chain uses TRBV19 with TRBJ2-6, with 7 bases matching TRBD1. J lost 7 bases, V lost 4 bases, and 13 bases had no gene match. The CDR3 runs 17 residues. Germline V gene sequence: CDR1 LNHDA, CDR2 SQIVND (reference sequence). In nucleotides, the CDR3 is TGTGCCAGTAGTAATTCCCCCGGGACAGTCAATGCCAACGTCCTGACTTTC. Residues: CASSNSPGTVNANVLTF.

This clone has more than one count but fewer than ten. This same CDR3 is encoded by further DNA sequences in the sample. V gene TRBV9 combines with J gene TRBJ2-7, with 7 bases identical to TRBD1. Losses at the gene ends were 0 bases for V and 1 base for J; bases not matched to a gene: 1. This CDR3 has 14 amino acids. CDR1 is SGDLS, CDR2 YYNGEE, per germline. CDR3 residues: CASSVGDSSYEQYF. CDR3 bases: TGTGCCAGCAGCGTAGGGGACAGTTCCTACGAGCAGTACTTC.

This clone was observed once. This chain uses TRBV7-9 with TRBJ2-1; D remains unclear. Germline V gene sequence: CDR1 SEHNR, CDR2 FQNEAQ (reference sequence). CDR3 length: 11 amino acids. Trimming left V 7 bases short and J 4 bases short, with 5 bases between. CDR3 sequence (DNA): TGTGCCAGCATCGAATACAATGAGCAGTTCTTC. Its translation: CASIEYNEQFF.

This clone was counted a few times. The sample holds other DNA sequences that translate to the same CDR3. This chain links TRBV9 with TRBJ1-5; the match to TRBD1 covers 7 bases. Germline trimming cut 0 bases from V and 3 bases from J; bases unmatched to any gene: 3. The CDR3 loop spans 15 amino acids. Germline lookup yields CDR1 SGDLS and CDR2 YYNGEE. This CDR3 reads CASSVGQGPNQPQHF. The CDR3 region has the DNA TGTGCCAGCAGCGTAGGACAGGGACCCAATCAGCCCCAGCATTTT.

V usage is TRBV11-2 and J usage is TRBJ2-1; 8 bases are shared with TRBD2. Germline V gene lookup returns CDR1 SGHAT and CDR2 FQNNGV. The CDR3 consists of 11 residues. V was pared by 5 bases and J by 14 bases, with 5 bases of the junction left unmatched. The CDR3 DNA follows: TGTGCCAGCAGCATTAGCGGGATTGAGTTCTTC. Amino acid sequence: CASSISGIEFF.

The chain links TRBV6-6 to TRBJ1-2; a possible D gene is TRBD1 (6 bases). The ends were cut back, 8 bases at V and 4 bases at J, with 14 bases in the middle. CDR1 is MNHNY, CDR2 SVGAGI, per germline (reference sequence). The CDR3 length is 13 residues. The CDR3 protein is CASGGGTGYGYTF. The CDR3 DNA reads as TGTGCCAGCGGGGGGGGCACGGGCTATGGCTACACCTTC.

This clone was observed once. The rearrangement joins TRBV7-8 to TRBJ2-7; no definite D call. The CDR3 consists of 15 residues. CDR1 is SGHVS and CDR2 is FQNEAQ in the germline V gene. V dropped 5 bases and J dropped 0 bases, with 14 bases sitting between them. CDR3 loop: CASSRGRAVSYEQYF. The CDR3 DNA reads TGTGCCAGCAGCCGCGGACGGGCCGTCTCCTACGAGCAGTACTTC.

This chain connects TRBV4-1 to TRBJ1-1; 10 bases fit TRBD1. The CDR3 has 15 amino acids. Trimming removed 5 bases from V and 0 bases from J; junction bases left unmatched: 3. Germline assignment: CDR1 MGHRA and CDR2 YSYEKL. CDR3 protein: CASSYDRGLNTEAFF. DNA of the CDR3: TGCGCCAGCAGCTACGACAGGGGGCTGAACACTGAAGCTTTCTTT.

This rearrangement joins TRBV27 to TRBJ1-4; D is unclear. This CDR3 has 13 residues. Trimming took 3 bases from V and 12 from J, leaving 14 bases between them. Germline CDR1 MNHEY, CDR2 SMNVEV (reference sequence). The CDR3 DNA is TGTGCCAGCAGTTTCGGGAGGACGGGAGAACTGTTTTTT. Residues: CASSFGRTGELFF.

This chain joins TRBV9 and TRBJ1-2; D not certain. V was shortened by 3 bases and J by 4 bases, with 7 bases between the two germline ends. The CDR3 contains 12 residues. Germline V gene sequence: CDR1 SGDLS, CDR2 YYNGEE. This chain's CDR3 is CASSDSGYGYTF. CDR3 in DNA: TGTGCCAGCAGCGACTCAGGCTATGGCTACACCTTC.

The chain recombines TRBV28 with TRBJ1-4; unclear D gene. The germline V gene has CDR1 MDHEN and CDR2 SYDVKM. V lost 1 base, J lost 7 bases, and 19 bases lay in between. CDR3 length: 17 amino acids. CDR3 DNA sequence: TGTGCCAGCAGTTTATCAACAGCCTACCTAACACCTGAAAAACTGTTTTTT. Translating gives CASSLSTAYLTPEKLFF.

This chain links TRBV27 with TRBJ2-7; TRBD1 matches at 10 bases. Per germline, CDR1 MNHEY and CDR2 SMNVEV (reference sequence). The V gene end was trimmed by 1 base and the J gene end by 6 bases; junction bases not matched to a gene: 6. This CDR3 spans 15 amino acids. The CDR3 bases are TGTGCCAGCAGTTTATTGGGACAGGGGACGGGCGAGCAGTACTTC. This codes for CASSLLGQGTGEQYF.

This clone was seen only a few times. Other DNA sequences within the sample encode an identical CDR3. This rearrangement joins TRBV27 to TRBJ2-7; maybe TRBD2 (5 bases). Germline values: CDR1 MNHEY, CDR2 SMNVEV (reference sequence). The CDR3 has 13 amino acids. Trimming shortened V by 6 bases and J by 0 bases, and 9 bases separated the two germline ends. The CDR3 bases are TGTGCCAGCAGCTCGGGGAGCTCCTACGAGCAGTACTTC. As protein: CASSSGSSYEQYF.

This chain links TRBV7-3 with TRBJ2-7; no firm D call. Germline V gene data show CDR1 as SGHTA and CDR2 as FQGTGA. The CDR3 runs to 15 residues. V was clipped by 1 base and J by 1 base, with 11 bases between them. The DNA of the CDR3 is TGTGCCAGCAGCTTAAAGTCCAGCGAGTCCTACGAGCAGTACTTC. Protein: CASSLKSSESYEQYF.

As regards this clone: This sample includes further DNA sequences coding for the same CDR3. The V call is TRBV7-9, the J call TRBJ2-7; D tentatively fits TRBD1 or TRBD2 (5 bases each). Germline loops: CDR1 SEHNR, CDR2 FQNEAQ (reference sequence). Trimming pared 5 bases from V and 1 base from J, leaving 12 bases between. The CDR3 has 14 amino acids. CDR3 residues: CASSPRDGSYEQYF. CDR3 DNA: TGTGCCAGCAGCCCTCGGGACGGGTCCTACGAGCAGTACTTC.

The chain joins TRBV7-6 to TRBJ2-7, with no clear D. Per germline, CDR1 SGHVS and CDR2 FNYEAQ. CDR3 length equals 14 residues. V was clipped by 4 bases and J by 2 bases, with 12 bases between them. The CDR3 here is CASSSSGYTYEQYF. In DNA, the CDR3 is TGTGCCAGCAGCTCCTCCGGGTATACCTACGAGCAGTACTTC. The full variable domain, completed using reference TRBV7-6 and TRBJ2-7, is GAGVSQSPRYKVTKRGQDVALRCDPISGHVSLYWYRQALGQGPEFLTYFNYEAQQDKSGLPNDRFSAERPEGSISTLTIQRTEQRDSAMYRCASSSSGYTYEQYFGPGTRLTVT.

The chain uses TRBV29-1 and TRBJ2-1; D is unresolved. Germline V lookup: CDR1 SQVTM, CDR2 ANQGSEA. Trimming removed 1 base from V and 1 base from J, with 14 bases in between. The CDR3 spans 16 residues. The CDR3 region is CSVEGRSGRSYNEQFF. Here the CDR3 DNA reads TGCAGCGTTGAAGGCCGGTCCGGACGTTCCTACAATGAGCAGTTCTTC.

In regard to this clone: One junction end disagrees with the germline gene, perhaps due to a read error. V is TRBV2 and J is TRBJ2-5; 9 bases match TRBD1. CDR3 length equals 15 residues. CDR1 is SNHLY and CDR2 is FYNNEI in the germline V gene. The CDR3 sequence: CVSSDRDREQETQYF. The CDR3 nucleotides are TGTGTCAGCAGCGACCGGGACAGGGAACAAGAGACCCAGTACTTC.

The V call is TRBV28, the J call TRBJ2-1; 10 bases align to TRBD1. The trim removed 5 bases at V and 8 bases at J, leaving 12 bases unmatched. CDR1 is MDHEN, CDR2 SYDVKM, per germline. The CDR3 is 16 residues long. DNA for the CDR3: TGTGCCAGCAGTACTTGGGGGGACAGGGGTCTAGATGAGCAGTTCTTC. Amino acids: CASSTWGDRGLDEQFF.

The rearrangement joins TRBV11-2 to TRBJ2-7; D is unclear. The CDR3 runs to 12 residues. The ends were cut back, 0 bases at V and 1 base at J, with 1 base in the middle. Germline V gives CDR1 SGHAT, CDR2 FQNNGV. This CDR3 reads CASSLESYEQYF. The CDR3 DNA reads as TGTGCCAGCAGCTTAGAATCCTACGAGCAGTACTTC.

The chain combines TRBV14 with TRBJ2-7, with 10 bases lining up with TRBD2. The germline CDR1 and CDR2 sequences are SGHDN and FVKESK. The CDR3 extends over 18 amino acids. J lost 2 bases, V lost 1 base, and 11 bases had no gene match. CDR3 bases: TGTGCCAGCAGCCAAGGACGGCTAGCGGGAGTCCTAACCTACGAGCAGTACTTC. This translates into CASSQGRLAGVLTYEQYF.

The V and J genes are TRBV7-9 and TRBJ2-1; no clear D gene. This CDR3 contains 11 residues. V was pared by 5 bases and J by 6 bases, with 5 bases between. The germline CDR1 and CDR2 sequences are SEHNR and FQNEAQ (reference sequence). CDR3 in amino acids: CASSTSNEQFF. CDR3 in DNA: TGTGCCAGCAGCACATCCAATGAGCAGTTCTTC.

The V call is TRBV11-2, the J call TRBJ1-2; the D gene is possibly TRBD1 (5 bases). The CDR3 consists of 15 residues. Germline-derived CDR1 and CDR2 are SGHAT and FQNNGV. Deletions cut 1 base from V and 0 bases from J, with 9 bases between. The chain's CDR3 is CASSLAGIANYGYTF. The CDR3 nucleotides read TGTGCCAGCAGCTTAGCAGGGATAGCTAACTATGGCTACACCTTC.

The genes are TRBV28 and TRBJ1-2; TRBD1 matches 8 bases. V lost 7 bases, J lost 8 bases, and 3 bases stayed unmatched. The CDR3 loop spans 11 amino acids. In germline, CDR1 is MDHEN, CDR2 SYDVKM. This chain's CDR3 is CASTDRGGYTF. DNA for the CDR3: TGTGCCAGCACCGACAGGGGCGGCTACACCTTC.